One sample yielded the 20 T cell receptor beta chains listed below, sequenced in a study of shared clonotypes between healthy human individuals (dated by TCRdb to the early 2020s). To prepare the library, the immunoSEQ multiplex PCR assay was applied. TCRdb obtained this table from immuneACCESS and retained in-frame rearrangements with V and J assigned. These tables miss some clones; where compared with another copy, unresolved V genes account for less than half of the shortfall, and the remainder is unexplained. The sample table shows fewer than 400,000 clones, and over 65% are seen once. The ten largest clonotypes hold under 13% of the sample. Sequencing was performed on memory CD4+ T cells sorted from blood. What the cell subset or site label conveys for this sample: CD45RA-negative fraction. These TCRs come from a man younger than 40 in good health.

V usage is TRBV5-1 and J usage is TRBJ2-1, with 9 nucleotides matching TRBD2. The V and J ends lost 3 bases and 7 bases, in that order; junction bases with no gene match: 8. CDR3 length: 15 amino acids. Germline CDR1 reads SGHRS; CDR2 reads YFSETQ. The CDR3 DNA reads TGCGCCAGCAGCTGGGGGGCAGCGGGAGGAAATGAGCAGTTCTTC. It encodes CASSWGAAGGNEQFF.

The chain combines TRBV2 with TRBJ1-4, with a possible D match to TRBD1 (5 bases). The germline gives CDR1 SNHLY, CDR2 FYNNEI. The length of the CDR3 is 13 residues. V lost 9 bases, J lost 4 bases, and 12 bases lay in between. The CDR3 DNA sequence: TGTGCCAGTACCCGGGACCTTAATGAAAAACTGTTTTTT. It translates to CASTRDLNEKLFF.

This clone was counted only a few times. The genes are TRBV28 and TRBJ1-1; D perhaps matches TRBD1 (5 bases). The CDR3 totals 16 residues. V shed 6 bases and J shed 6 bases, with 23 bases lying between them. The germline gives CDR1 MDHEN, CDR2 SYDVKM. CDR3 DNA: TGTGCCAGCAGCTCCCGACAGATACGTGGGGGGGCTGAAGCTTTCTTT. This gives the protein CASSSRQIRGGAEAFF.

The chain carries TRBV7-2 and TRBJ1-2; D remains ambiguous. V was trimmed by 5 bases and J by 8 bases, leaving 21 bases between them. The CDR3 length is 15 residues. Germline-derived CDR1 and CDR2 are SGHTA and FQGNSA. CDR3 amino acids: CASSPTSFPAVGYTF. For the CDR3, the DNA is TGTGCCAGCAGCCCTACGTCTTTCCCTGCGGTAGGCTACACCTTC.

V is TRBV10-3 and J is TRBJ2-1, with D perhaps given as TRBD1 or TRBD2 (5 bases each). This CDR3 contains 14 residues. Germline assignment: CDR1 ENHRY and CDR2 SYGVKD. V was shortened by 9 bases and J by 9 bases, with 21 bases between the two germline ends. The CDR3 DNA follows: TGTGCCATAGGGAGTGGGACCAGGGATAGTGAGCAGTTCTTC. Encoded protein: CAIGSGTRDSEQFF.

V is TRBV10-2 and J is TRBJ1-1; a weak D match, TRBD1 (6 bases). Trimming stripped 6 bases from V and 4 bases from J, with 15 bases between. The CDR3 length is 14 residues. CDR1 and CDR2 from the germline V gene are WSHSY and SAAADI. The chain's CDR3 is CASRAGVDLTEAFF. The CDR3 region has the DNA TGCGCCAGCAGGGCAGGGGTAGACCTCACTGAAGCTTTCTTT.

The V and J genes are TRBV7-9 and TRBJ2-7; 7 bases fit TRBD2. After removal of 6 bases from V and 3 bases from J, the junction contained 11 bases not matched to a gene. This CDR3 is 15 amino acids long. Germline lookup yields CDR1 SEHNR and CDR2 FQNEAQ (reference sequence). CDR3 nucleotides: TGTGCCAGCAGACCGACTAGCTCGGGTAGCTACGAGCAGTACTTC. Amino acids: CASRPTSSGSYEQYF.

The chain combines TRBV5-1 with TRBJ2-5; D not resolved. Trimming cost V 4 bases and J 5 bases, with 12 bases left between them. Germline CDR1 and CDR2: SGHRS and YFSETQ. This CDR3 region has 13 residues. In DNA form, the CDR3 reads TGCGCCAGCAGCGTGGAAGCTGCGGAGACCCAGTACTTC. It specifies CASSVEAAETQYF.

The chain links TRBV10-3 to TRBJ2-7; a weak D match, TRBD2 (6 bases). This CDR3 has 13 residues. Germline loops: CDR1 ENHRY, CDR2 SYGVKD. Trimming took 5 bases from V and 6 from J, leaving 14 bases between them. CDR3 nucleotides: TGTGCCATCAGTCCCCTCGGGGGAACCGAGCAGTACTTC. It translates to CAISPLGGTEQYF.

The genes are TRBV29-1 and TRBJ2-7; D remains ambiguous. V lost 2 bases to trimming and J lost 5 bases, with 10 bases between them. CDR3 size: 12 residues. The germline gives CDR1 SQVTM, CDR2 ANQGSEA. This CDR3 is CSVEQLDNEQYF. Written as DNA, the CDR3 is TGCAGCGTTGAACAGCTCGACAACGAGCAGTACTTC.

The chain recombines TRBV19 with TRBJ1-1; 7 nucleotides agree with TRBD1. The CDR3 runs 15 residues. V lost 5 bases to trimming and J lost 1 base; unmatched junction nucleotides: 7. Looked up from germline, CDR1 is LNHDA and CDR2 is SQIVND (reference sequence). CDR3 sequence reads: CASSGSGGENTEAFF. The CDR3 DNA is TGTGCCAGTAGTGGGTCAGGGGGGGAGAACACTGAAGCTTTCTTT.

The sample holds a few counts of this clone. This chain connects TRBV11-2 to TRBJ2-3, with D possibly TRBD2 on 5 matching bases. V lost 5 bases and J lost 1, with 19 bases in between. Per germline, CDR1 SGHAT and CDR2 FQNNGV. This CDR3 spans 17 amino acids. CDR3 in DNA: TGTGCCAGCAGCACGGCCCTAGGGAGACTTGGCACAGATACGCAGTATTTT. The encoded protein is CASSTALGRLGTDTQYF.

Concerning this clone itself: Other DNA sequences of this sample code for an identical CDR3. The chain couples TRBV5-6 to TRBJ2-7; D unclear. Germline V lookup: CDR1 SGHDT, CDR2 YYEEEE. The CDR3 is 13 residues long. V dropped 0 bases and J dropped 2 bases, with 6 bases sitting between them. CDR3 bases: TGTGCCAGCAGCTTGGCCAGAGCCTACGAGCAGTACTTC. This gives the protein CASSLARAYEQYF.

V and J are TRBV19 and TRBJ1-5, with D perhaps matching TRBD1 (5 bases). Germline assignment: CDR1 LNHDA and CDR2 SQIVND (reference sequence). The CDR3 has 14 amino acids. Trimming took off 4 bases at V and 7 bases at J, with 14 bases between the two ends. For the CDR3, the DNA is TGTGCCAGTAGTACCATGCGGGGCTCACAGCCCCAGCATTTT. It yields the protein CASSTMRGSQPQHF.

CDR3 in amino acids: CASSPSPGTANEKLFF. As DNA, the CDR3 is TGTGCCAGCAGCCCCTCCCCGGGGACCGCTAATGAAAAACTGTTTTTT. The chain links TRBV5-6 to TRBJ1-4, with D possibly matching TRBD1 (5 bases). The CDR3 is made up of 16 amino acids. The germline CDR1 and CDR2 sequences are SGHDT and YYEEEE. The ends were cut back, 4 bases at V and 3 bases at J, with 16 bases in the middle.

Many counts were recorded for this clone. V and J are TRBV4-1 and TRBJ2-7, with D possibly matching TRBD2 (5 bases). CDR1 MGHRA and CDR2 YSYEKL come from the germline V gene. This CDR3 is 16 amino acids long. V lost 4 bases and J 1 base, leaving 17 bases between the germline ends. The DNA of the CDR3 is TGCGCCAGCAGCCCAAAATTTCTGTCGGGGTCCTACGAGCAGTACTTC. This codes for CASSPKFLSGSYEQYF.

The chain employs TRBV28 and TRBJ2-2; a possible D gene is TRBD1 (6 bases). CDR1 MDHEN and CDR2 SYDVKM come from the germline V gene. The CDR3 runs 15 residues. Trimming cost V 5 bases and J 0 bases, with 10 bases left between them. The CDR3 sequence is CASSRTAANTGELFF. The CDR3, as DNA: TGTGCCAGCAGTCGGACAGCCGCGAACACCGGGGAGCTGTTTTTT.

The CDR3 loop reads CASRTLLEFGVYEQYF. CDR3 DNA: TGTGCCAGCAGGACCCTTCTAGAATTTGGAGTCTACGAGCAGTACTTC. V usage is TRBV27 and J usage is TRBJ2-7, with D uncertain. Trimming cost V 6 bases and J 3 bases, with 21 bases left between them. Germline CDR1 reads MNHEY; CDR2 reads SMNVEV (reference sequence). The CDR3 has 16 amino acids.

This clone has ten or more counts. The chain couples TRBV11-2 to TRBJ2-7; TRBD2 agrees at 9 bases. Germline trimming cut 6 bases from V and 2 bases from J; bases unmatched to any gene: 5. Germline lookup yields CDR1 SGHAT and CDR2 FQNNGV. The CDR3 loop spans 14 amino acids. The CDR3 nucleotides are TGTGCCAGCAGTCGACTAGCGGACACCTACGAGCAGTACTTC. This translates into CASSRLADTYEQYF.

This chain joins TRBV25-1 and TRBJ2-5; tentatively, D is TRBD2 (7 bases). CDR1 is MGHDK, CDR2 SYGVNS, per germline. The CDR3 consists of 15 residues. Trimming cost V 4 bases and J 5 bases, with 17 bases left between them. In nucleotides, the CDR3 is TGTGCCAGCAGTGCCCCACGTGGGAGGGGGGAGACCCAGTACTTC. Translating gives CASSAPRGRGETQYF.